The next 27 T cell receptor beta chains were all read from a single sample in a study of cytotoxic CD8 clonotypes in ibrutinib-treated CLL. Some clones are missing from TCRdb's copy, which holds only in-frame ones; the method was immunoSEQ multiplex PCR. The table lists over 110,000 clones, approximately 90% of them singletons. The sequencing used PBMCs, collected after 12 months of ibrutinib treatment. Every receptor here comes from a human donor with chronic lymphocytic leukemia.

This clone was detected only once. The chain has TRBV7-3 and TRBJ2-1; the match to TRBD2 covers 10 bases. V trimming: 5 bases; J trimming: 3 bases; junction bases outside the gene matches: 4. The CDR3 loop spans 15 amino acids. Germline CDR1 reads SGHTA; CDR2 reads FQGTGA. As DNA, the CDR3 is TGTGCCAGCAGCGATGGACTAGCGGACTACAATGAGCAGTTCTTC. Residues: CASSDGLADYNEQFF.

This clone has a single count. This sequence joins TRBV19 and TRBJ2-1; D remains unclear. Germline lookup yields CDR1 LNHDA and CDR2 SQIVND (reference sequence). There are 13 residues in the CDR3. V gave up 1 base and J gave up 10 bases, with 11 bases separating them. CDR3 in DNA: TGTGCCAGTAGTATAGCGAGCCTAAAAGAGCAGTTCTTC. Its protein is CASSIASLKEQFF.

J is TRBJ1-1 and V is TRBV9, with D unclear. V was trimmed by 4 bases and J by 3 bases, leaving 16 bases between them. The CDR3 is 15 residues long. Germline V gives CDR1 SGDLS, CDR2 YYNGEE. CDR3 sequence: CASSNLQQTDTEAFF. Here the CDR3 DNA reads TGTGCCAGCAGCAACCTACAGCAAACGGACACTGAAGCTTTCTTT.

This clone was detected only once. The gene calls are TRBV7-2 and TRBJ1-2; D is undetermined. This CDR3 comprises 15 residues. Trimming cost V 0 bases and J 2 bases, with 10 bases left between them. Germline V gene data show CDR1 as SGHTA and CDR2 as FQGNSA. The CDR3 DNA sequence: TGTGCCAGCAGCTTAGCAGGCAGTACCAACTATGGCTACACCTTC. Its translation is CASSLAGSTNYGYTF.

The V and J genes are TRBV11-3 and TRBJ2-7, with a tentative D call TRBD1 (6 bases). Germline V gives CDR1 SGHNT, CDR2 YENEEA. The CDR3 length is 13 residues. With 3 bases removed from V and 4 bases from J, the gap between germline ends came to 10 bases. The DNA for the CDR3 is TGTGCCAGCAGCTTTGCAGGGGAGTACGAGCAGTACTTC. It is translated as CASSFAGEYEQYF.

The chain joins TRBV27 to TRBJ2-1, with 8 bases fitting TRBD2. CDR3 size: 15 residues. Germline V gives CDR1 MNHEY, CDR2 SMNVEV (reference sequence). The trim removed 0 bases at V and 8 bases at J, leaving 6 bases unmatched. The CDR3 DNA reads TGTGCCAGCAGTTTATCCGGGACTAGTTTTTATGAGCAGTTCTTC. It yields the protein CASSLSGTSFYEQFF.

This clone was observed a handful of times. The rearrangement joins TRBV2 to TRBJ1-2; TRBD1 aligns across 9 bases. Germline V lookup: CDR1 SNHLY, CDR2 FYNNEI. This CDR3 region has 13 residues. V dropped 6 bases and J dropped 9; count of bases not matched to a gene: 8. The chain's CDR3 is CASSEGQGTSYTF. In nucleotides, the CDR3 is TGTGCCAGCAGCGAGGGACAGGGTACGAGCTACACCTTC.

The genes are TRBV27 and TRBJ2-1; 8 bases match TRBD1. With 4 bases clipped from V and 6 bases from J, the junction kept 8 bases outside the gene matches. This CDR3 spans 15 amino acids. In germline, CDR1 is MNHEY, CDR2 SMNVEV (reference sequence). The CDR3 spells CASSSWTGRSNEQFF. CDR3 DNA sequence: TGTGCCAGCAGTTCCTGGACAGGGAGGAGCAATGAGCAGTTCTTC.

V and J are TRBV2 and TRBJ1-5; D is ambiguous. The CDR3 covers 13 residues. Looked up from germline, CDR1 is SNHLY and CDR2 is FYNNEI. Trimming cost V 6 bases and J 7 bases, with 13 bases left between them. CDR3 sequence: CASSPEVDQPQHF. The CDR3 nucleotides read TGTGCCAGCAGCCCAGAGGTCGACCAGCCCCAGCATTTT.

The chain recombines TRBV6-1 with TRBJ1-1; D uncertain. CDR3 length: 15 residues. The V end lost 0 bases, the J end lost 0 bases, and 8 bases lay between the germline ends. CDR1 is MNHNS, CDR2 SASEGT, per germline. The CDR3 protein is CASSEARQLNTEAFF. DNA of the CDR3: TGTGCCAGCAGTGAAGCAAGGCAACTGAACACTGAAGCTTTCTTT.

V usage is TRBV30 and J usage is TRBJ2-5; 8 nucleotides align to TRBD2. V was clipped by 1 base and J by 5 bases; unmatched bases: 0. Germline-derived CDR1 and CDR2 are GTSNPN and SVGIG (reference sequence). The CDR3 extends over 12 amino acids. The CDR3 is CAWSAGGETQYF. The CDR3 DNA is TGTGCCTGGAGTGCGGGGGGGGAGACCCAGTACTTC.

Only one count was recorded for this clone. The chain uses TRBV9 and TRBJ2-3, with D unresolved. V lost 0 bases to trimming and J lost 2 bases, with 7 bases between them. The CDR3 covers 14 residues. Germline CDR1 SGDLS, CDR2 YYNGEE. CDR3 sequence: CASSVAGYTDTQYF. The CDR3 coding sequence is TGTGCCAGCAGCGTAGCTGGCTACACAGATACGCAGTATTTT.

The CDR3 is CASSIVEAGINEQYF. The CDR3, as DNA: TGTGCCAGTAGTATAGTAGAAGCAGGGATCAACGAGCAGTACTTC. The rearrangement uses TRBV19 and TRBJ2-7, with D perhaps TRBD1 (5 bases). The CDR3 has 15 amino acids. Trimming left V 1 base short and J 5 bases short, with 15 bases between. Per the germline V gene, CDR1 is LNHDA and CDR2 is SQIVND (reference sequence).

V usage is TRBV6-5 and J usage is TRBJ1-5; 8 nucleotides agree with TRBD1. Germline trimming cut 8 bases from V and 1 base from J; bases unmatched to any gene: 4. The CDR3 loop spans 14 amino acids. Germline CDR1 reads MNHEY; CDR2 reads SVGAGI. The chain's CDR3 is CASADRVSNQPQHF. The DNA for the CDR3 is TGTGCCAGCGCGGACAGGGTGAGCAATCAGCCCCAGCATTTT.

This clone is a singleton in its sample. The V call is TRBV19, the J call TRBJ1-1; no reliable D call. Germline V gene lookup returns CDR1 LNHDA and CDR2 SQIVND (reference sequence). Deletions cut 9 bases from V and 8 bases from J, with 16 bases between. The CDR3 runs to 12 residues. This CDR3 is CASAHSVGEAFF. The CDR3, as DNA: TGTGCCAGCGCCCACTCGGTGGGGGAAGCTTTCTTT.

V is TRBV6-1 and J is TRBJ2-1; D possibly uses TRBD1 or TRBD2 (7 bases each). Germline CDR1 reads MNHNS; CDR2 reads SASEGT. Between the trimmed V and J ends, which lost 5 bases and 9 bases, there was a span of 20 bases. The CDR3 sequence is 15 residues long. The CDR3 DNA reads as TGTGCCAGCAGTTTGCACTCCGACAGGGAGGGTGAGCAGTTCTTC. Encoded protein: CASSLHSDREGEQFF.

Here the CDR3 reads CASNRAHEQFF. The CDR3 DNA is TGTGCCAGCAATCGTGCCCATGAGCAGTTCTTC. This chain links TRBV6-1 with TRBJ2-1; no clear D gene. CDR3 length: 11 amino acids. Germline V CDR1 and CDR2: MNHNS, SASEGT. The ends were cut back, 7 bases at V and 8 bases at J, with 9 bases in the middle.

The rearrangement joins TRBV18 to TRBJ2-7; TRBD2 matches at 11 bases. The CDR3 is 15 residues long. Losses at the gene ends were 3 bases for V and 6 bases for J; bases not matched to a gene: 7. CDR1 and CDR2 from the germline V gene are KGHSH and LQKENI. The CDR3 sequence: CASSPATSGSGEQYF. The DNA for the CDR3 is TGTGCCAGCTCACCGGCCACTAGCGGGAGTGGCGAGCAGTACTTC.

The V gene is TRBV23-1, the J gene TRBJ2-7; D not resolved. TRBV23-1 counts as an open reading frame of uncertain function. This CDR3 contains 15 residues. Trimming took off 0 bases at V and 2 bases at J, with 11 bases between the two ends. CDR3 nucleotide sequence: TGCGCCAGCAGTCAATCGTTGAGCAATGCCTACGAGCAGTACTTC. This gives the protein CASSQSLSNAYEQYF.

V is TRBV7-2 and J is TRBJ2-6; TRBD1 matches 8 bases. The V gene's germline CDR1 is SGHTA and CDR2 FQGNSA. The CDR3 covers 19 residues. Unmatched junction bases numbered 14, after V lost 1 base and J lost 6 bases. The CDR3 nucleotides are TGTGCCAGCAGCTTAGTTGGGGGGACAGGACCTCTGGCGGCCAACGTCCTGACTTTC. Translating it yields CASSLVGGTGPLAANVLTF.

The chain carries TRBV9 and TRBJ1-4, with D perhaps TRBD1 (6 bases). This CDR3 region has 15 residues. Germline loops: CDR1 SGDLS, CDR2 YYNGEE. The ends were cut back, 2 bases at V and 5 bases at J, with 13 bases in the middle. CDR3 in DNA: TGTGCCAGCAGCGTTTCACAGGGAGGAAATGAAAAACTGTTTTTT. This translates into CASSVSQGGNEKLFF.

The genes are TRBV7-9 and TRBJ2-7, with D hard to call. The V end lost 5 bases, the J end lost 2 bases, and 10 bases lay between the germline ends. The CDR3 runs to 13 residues. Germline lookup yields CDR1 SEHNR and CDR2 FQNEAQ (reference sequence). CDR3 nucleotides: TGTGCCAGCAGCCTCTCCTTTGCCTACGAGCAGTACTTC. Translated: CASSLSFAYEQYF.

This clone was picked up one time. This CDR3 is also generated by other DNA sequences in the sample. This rearrangement joins TRBV5-4 to TRBJ2-7; D gene unclear. The germline CDR1 and CDR2 sequences are SGHNT and YYREEE (reference sequence). Trimming shortened V by 0 bases and J by 4 bases, and 2 bases separated the two germline ends. This CDR3 has 11 residues. The CDR3 DNA reads TGTGCCAGCAGCTTGGGGTACGAGCAGTACTTC. It specifies CASSLGYEQYF.

The chain recombines TRBV5-6 with TRBJ2-2; D remains unclear. The CDR3 extends over 14 amino acids. The V gene's germline CDR1 is SGHDT and CDR2 YYEEEE. The V and J ends lost 7 bases and 1 base respectively, with 11 bases between them. The CDR3 region is CASGRTVNTGELFF. The CDR3 bases are TGTGCCAGCGGACGGACGGTGAACACCGGGGAGCTGTTTTTT. The whole variable domain, remainder taken from reference TRBV5-6 and TRBJ2-2, is DAGVTQSPTHLIKTRGQQVTLRCSPKSGHDTVSWYQQALGQGPQFIFQYYEEEERQRGNFPDRFSGHQFPNYSSELNVNALLLGDSALYLCASGRTVNTGELFFGEGSRLTVL.

The chain joins TRBV27 to TRBJ2-7; TRBD2 matches 14 bases. CDR1 and CDR2 from the germline V gene are MNHEY and SMNVEV (reference sequence). This CDR3 comprises 17 residues. Germline trimming cut 4 bases from V and 5 bases from J; bases unmatched to any gene: 10. The CDR3 spells CASSWGITGLAGDEQYF. CDR3 coding DNA: TGTGCCAGCAGTTGGGGCATAACGGGACTAGCGGGAGACGAGCAGTACTTC.

The chain's CDR3 is CASSVGDRVGNTIYF. CDR3 bases: TGTGCCAGCAGCGTAGGGGACAGGGTTGGAAACACCATATATTTT. The rearrangement uses TRBV9 and TRBJ1-3; 9 bases line up with TRBD1. The CDR3 has 15 residues. J lost 3 bases, V lost 0 bases, and 1 base had no gene match. Per the germline V gene, CDR1 is SGDLS and CDR2 is YYNGEE. The entire variable domain, with the rest obtained from reference TRBV9 and TRBJ1-3, is as follows: DSGVTQTPKHLITATGQRVTLRCSPRSGDLSVYWYQQSLDQGLQFLIQYYNGEERAKGNILERFSAQQFPDLHSELNLSSLELGDSALYFCASSVGDRVGNTIYFGEGSWLTVV.

The chain joins TRBV9 to TRBJ1-2; 7 bases line up with TRBD1. Losses at the gene ends were 3 bases for V and 3 bases for J; bases not matched to a gene: 2. There are 13 residues in the CDR3. CDR1 and CDR2 (germline): SGDLS, YYNGEE. Here the CDR3 DNA reads TGTGCCAGCAGCGAGGGGACAGACTATGGCTACACCTTC. This encodes CASSEGTDYGYTF.